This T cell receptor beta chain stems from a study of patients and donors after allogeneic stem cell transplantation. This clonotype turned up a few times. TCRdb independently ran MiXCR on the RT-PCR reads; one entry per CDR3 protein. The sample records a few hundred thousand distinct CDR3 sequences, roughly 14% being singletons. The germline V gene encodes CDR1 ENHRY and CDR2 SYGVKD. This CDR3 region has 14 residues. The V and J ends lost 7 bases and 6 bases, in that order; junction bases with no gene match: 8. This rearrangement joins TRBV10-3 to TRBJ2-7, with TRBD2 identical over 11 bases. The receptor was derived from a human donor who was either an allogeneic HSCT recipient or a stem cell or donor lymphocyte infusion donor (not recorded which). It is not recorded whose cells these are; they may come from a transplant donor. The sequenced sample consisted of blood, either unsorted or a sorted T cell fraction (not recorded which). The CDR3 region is CAIKSGLAALEQYF. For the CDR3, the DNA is TGTGCCATCAAATCGGGACTAGCGGCCCTCGAGCAGTACTTC.